The 19 T cell receptor beta chains given below trace back to one sample, sequenced in a study of shared clonotypes between healthy human individuals. Clones were sequenced by immunoSEQ multiplex PCR, and TCRdb holds only the in-frame ones, with some missing. The sample lists around 2.3 million clones, 90% to 96% seen once, with over 0.1% in the top ten. Sequences were obtained from naive CD4+ T cells sorted from blood. Subset reported: CD45RA+ positively selected. Receptors were obtained from a man younger than 30 in good health.

The J gene is TRBJ2-3, the V gene TRBV29-1; tentative D call: TRBD1 (6 bases). V was clipped by 5 bases and J by 0 bases, with 12 bases between them. The CDR3 length is 14 residues. The germline V gene has CDR1 SQVTM and CDR2 ANQGSEA. Here the CDR3 DNA reads TGCAGCGTTAGGGACACCACTAGCACAGATACGCAGTATTTT. It yields the protein CSVRDTTSTDTQYF.

The chain has TRBV5-1 and TRBJ2-2, with a possible D match to TRBD1 (6 bases). Trimming stripped 1 base from V and 6 bases from J, with 13 bases between. The CDR3 has 15 residues. CDR1 and CDR2 (germline): SGHRS, YFSETQ. CDR3 in amino acids: CASSLFRGPPGELFF. The CDR3 nucleotides read TGCGCCAGCAGCTTGTTCAGGGGTCCGCCCGGGGAGCTGTTTTTT.

This clone was recorded once. The chain has TRBV5-1 and TRBJ1-6; D not certain. This CDR3 spans 13 amino acids. The V gene lost 4 bases and the J gene lost 14 bases, with 16 bases spanning the gap. From germline, CDR1 is SGHRS and CDR2 YFSETQ. The CDR3 region is CASSTGRNMALHF. The CDR3 DNA follows: TGCGCCAGCAGCACTGGACGGAACATGGCCCTCCACTTT.

V is TRBV27 and J is TRBJ2-3, with 7 bases fitting TRBD2. Unmatched junction bases numbered 2, after V lost 2 bases and J lost 0 bases. There are 15 residues in the CDR3. Germline CDR1 reads MNHEY; CDR2 reads SMNVEV (reference sequence). CDR3 sequence reads: CASSLMGGSTDTQYF. The DNA for the CDR3 is TGTGCCAGCAGTTTAATGGGGGGGAGCACAGATACGCAGTATTTT.

As DNA, the CDR3 is TGTGCCAGCAGTGTTACAGGGTTAGAGACCCAGTACTTC. Translation: CASSVTGLETQYF. V is TRBV25-1 and J is TRBJ2-5; a possible D gene is TRBD1 (6 bases). V shed 4 bases and J shed 4 bases, with 10 bases lying between them. Germline V gives CDR1 MGHDK, CDR2 SYGVNS. This CDR3 spans 13 amino acids.

This rearrangement joins TRBV6-1 to TRBJ1-3, with 7 bases lining up with TRBD1. This CDR3 spans 15 amino acids. Germline V gives CDR1 MNHNS, CDR2 SASEGT. V trimming: 5 bases; J trimming: 0 bases; junction bases outside the gene matches: 4. The CDR3 reads CASSPDRVSGNTIYF. In DNA form, the CDR3 reads TGTGCCAGCAGTCCTGACAGGGTCTCTGGAAACACCATATATTTT.

This clone was observed once. V is TRBV12-1 and J is TRBJ2-4. TRBV12-1 is a pseudogene segment. This CDR3 region has 16 residues. The CDR3 spells CASKPFKGTAKNIQYF. The CDR3 region has the DNA TGTGCCAGCAAACCCTTCAAAGGGACCGCCAAAAACATTCAGTACTTC.

This clone was recorded only once. V usage is TRBV19 and J usage is TRBJ1-1, with D hard to call. This CDR3 is 14 amino acids long. V dropped 1 base and J dropped 0 bases, with 6 bases sitting between them. Germline-derived CDR1 and CDR2 are LNHDA and SQIVND (reference sequence). CDR3 coding DNA: TGTGCCAGTAGTATAGGTTCCCTGAACACTGAAGCTTTCTTT. Protein: CASSIGSLNTEAFF.

The chain links TRBV28 to TRBJ1-4; the D is unclear. CDR3 length: 14 amino acids. V lost 8 bases, J lost 7 bases, and 17 bases lay in between. Germline CDR1 and CDR2: MDHEN and SYDVKM. CDR3 sequence (DNA): TGTGCCAGCGGCAGGAGTAGGTCGGGTGAAAAACTGTTTTTT. It codes for CASGRSRSGEKLFF.

V and J are TRBV11-3 and TRBJ2-3; TRBD2 aligns across 9 bases. J was trimmed by 1 base and V by 5 bases; bases with no gene match: 13. This CDR3 has 18 amino acids. Germline V gene lookup returns CDR1 SGHNT and CDR2 YENEEA. In DNA, the CDR3 is TGTGCCAGCAGCCCCGACCAAACCGCTAGCGGGGGCACAGATACGCAGTATTTT. Protein: CASSPDQTASGGTDTQYF.

In DNA form, the CDR3 reads TGCGCCAGCAGCCAAGCAGGTTTGTCCGCCTACGAGCAGTACTTC. Protein: CASSQAGLSAYEQYF. The genes are TRBV4-1 and TRBJ2-7, with D uncertain. Deletions cut 1 base from V and 2 bases from J, with 12 bases between. Germline V lookup: CDR1 MGHRA, CDR2 YSYEKL. This CDR3 spans 15 amino acids.

V usage is TRBV2 and J usage is TRBJ1-1, with 8 nucleotides matching TRBD1. Trimming cost V 7 bases and J 0 bases; bases outside gene matches: 4. This CDR3 comprises 14 residues. Germline CDR1 reads SNHLY; CDR2 reads FYNNEI. CDR3 in DNA: TGTGCCAGCAAAGGACAGGGTATGAACACTGAAGCTTTCTTT. This translates into CASKGQGMNTEAFF.

This clone has just one count. The rearrangement joins TRBV7-9 to TRBJ2-5; possibly TRBD1 for D (5 bases). V lost 7 bases and J 1 base, leaving 10 bases between the germline ends. CDR1 and CDR2 (germline): SEHNR, FQNEAQ (reference sequence). This CDR3 comprises 13 residues. CDR3 coding DNA: TGTGCCAGCATCCAAGGGGCCCAAGAGACCCAGTACTTC. Translated, it gives CASIQGAQETQYF.

The chain joins TRBV5-4 to TRBJ2-3; 8 bases fit TRBD2. The trim removed 4 bases at V and 0 bases at J, leaving 4 bases unmatched. The CDR3 loop spans 15 amino acids. Germline-derived CDR1 and CDR2 are SGHNT and YYREEE (reference sequence). CDR3 amino acids: CASSRASGSTDTQYF. The DNA of the CDR3 is TGTGCCAGCAGCCGGGCTAGCGGGAGCACAGATACGCAGTATTTT.

This chain uses TRBV5-1 with TRBJ2-7; TRBD1 aligns across 8 bases. CDR1 and CDR2 from the germline V gene are SGHRS and YFSETQ. The CDR3 covers 14 residues. V was clipped by 4 bases and J by 5 bases; unmatched bases: 8. For the CDR3, the DNA is TGCGCCAGCAGCGAAGAGGACAGGGTCCACGAGCAGTACTTC. Encoded protein: CASSEEDRVHEQYF.

This clone was picked up one time. The rearrangement uses TRBV19 and TRBJ2-1; possibly TRBD2 for D (6 bases). This CDR3 spans 15 amino acids. Germline lookup yields CDR1 LNHDA and CDR2 SQIVND (reference sequence). The V end was cut by 5 bases, the J end by 6 bases, with 17 bases between. For the CDR3, the DNA is TGTGCCAGTAGTCCCAGCGAGATGGGGGGCAATGAGCAGTTCTTC. Translation gives CASSPSEMGGNEQFF.

As to this clone: A read error may produce the germline difference seen at one junction end. The chain uses TRBV7-7 and TRBJ2-2; perhaps TRBD1 as D (5 bases). The CDR3 length is 13 residues. Germline CDR1 SSHAT, CDR2 FNYEAQ (reference sequence). CDR3 loop: CASSRENTGELFF. As DNA, the CDR3 is TGTGCTAGCAGCAGGGAGAACACCGGGGAGCTGTTTTTT.

With respect to this clone: The sample carries other DNA sequences with the same CDR3. This rearrangement joins TRBV27 to TRBJ1-5; TRBD1 aligns across 7 bases. V shed 2 bases, J shed 2 bases, and the junction held 3 bases outside the gene matches. The CDR3 has 15 amino acids. Germline CDR1 is MNHEY and CDR2 is SMNVEV (reference sequence). The CDR3 nucleotides are TGTGCCAGCAGTTTACGGCAGGGGGGCAATCAGCCCCAGCATTTT. Its protein is CASSLRQGGNQPQHF.

This chain uses TRBV2 with TRBJ2-1, with 7 bases that match TRBD1. The germline gives CDR1 SNHLY, CDR2 FYNNEI. With 6 bases clipped from V and 0 bases from J, the junction kept 5 bases outside the gene matches. The CDR3 sequence is 15 residues long. The CDR3 reads CASRADRSSYNEQFF. The CDR3 DNA reads as TGTGCCAGCAGGGCGGACAGGAGCTCCTACAATGAGCAGTTCTTC.